This T cell receptor beta chain was captured by sequencing in a study of T-cell reconstitution after alpha-beta-depleted transplantation in children. Findings of the study overall: By about two months after transplant, alpha-beta T cells reportedly arose from several hundred graft clones that had expanded. Some patients showed high day-60 TCRbeta diversity, which derived from surviving recipient T cells and thymic progenitors. At the one-year point after transplant, T-cell counts and TCRbeta diversity were found to come mostly from T cells that had been newly produced.

Germline V gene data show CDR1 as SGHRS and CDR2 as YFSETQ. The CDR3 covers 15 residues. The V and J ends lost 5 bases and 4 bases, in that order; junction bases with no gene match: 8. TCRbeta library construction was performed incorporating unique molecular identifiers. TCRdb redid the calling of the PCR reads with MiXCR, one entry per CDR3 protein. The data contain more than 400,000 distinct CDR3 sequences, over 10% of them singletons. This clonotype was counted a few times. Antigen specificity is unknown. The sample was PBMCs, mostly from graft donor cells, taken 180 days after TCRalphabeta/CD19-depleted stem cell transplant. The rearrangement uses TRBV5-1 and TRBJ2-1, with 8 bases that match TRBD1. This TCR came from a female patient aged 2-15 years who had a stem cell transplant for aplastic anemia, so the T cells may come from the graft donor. The CDR3: CASRVGQGDYNEQFF. CDR3 bases: TGCGCCAGCAGGGTAGGACAGGGCGATTACAATGAGCAGTTCTTC.